This is a list of T cell receptor beta chains from one sample in a study of identical twins. TCRdb reprocessed the 5' RACE reads via MiXCR and lists one record per CDR3 protein. This sample has 540,000 or so distinct CDR3 sequences; 20% to 25% occur once, and the top ten carry approximately 0.48%. This sample also appeared in a second study, on yellow fever vaccine responses in identical twins.

The specimen sequenced was CD4+ T cells sorted from blood. The receptors were sampled from a woman between 18 and 29 years old in good health. Each CDR3 is given with its conserved first and last residue. The order of the fields is CDR3 protein, CDR3 DNA, J gene, V gene, D gene, clone size, CDR3 length. The D gene is left open where the match is weak. Only some rows state a clone size, as once, few, many or a class for expanded clones.

CDR3aa: CATRKGSGANVLTF
CDR3nt: TGTGCCACCAGGAAGGGGTCTGGGGCCAACGTCCTGACTTTC
j_gene: TRBJ2-6
v_gene: TRBV15
d_gene: -
abundance: -
len: 14

CDR3aa: CAISDTANEQFF
CDR3nt: TGTGCCATCAGTGATACGGCTAATGAGCAGTTCTTC
j_gene: TRBJ2-1
v_gene: TRBV10-3
d_gene: -
abundance: -
len: 12

CDR3aa: CASSTRRDRLYNEQFF
CDR3nt: TGTGCCAGCAGCACACGCCGGGACAGGCTGTACAATGAGCAGTTCTTC
j_gene: TRBJ2-1
v_gene: TRBV11-2
d_gene: TRBD1
abundance: few
len: 16

CDR3aa: CASSLRGATDTQYF
CDR3nt: TGTGCCAGCAGTTTGAGGGGGGCCACAGATACGCAGTATTTT
j_gene: TRBJ2-3
v_gene: TRBV28
d_gene: -
abundance: few
len: 14

CDR3aa: CSVVTREPYNEQFF
CDR3nt: TGCAGCGTTGTAACCCGGGAGCCATACAATGAGCAGTTCTTC
j_gene: TRBJ2-1
v_gene: TRBV29-1
d_gene: -
abundance: -
len: 14

CDR3aa: CSARAPWGRSTDTQYF
CDR3nt: TGCAGTGCTAGAGCCCCATGGGGGAGAAGCACAGATACGCAGTATTTT
j_gene: TRBJ2-3
v_gene: TRBV20-1
d_gene: -
abundance: -
len: 16

CDR3aa: CASGFPGDEQFF
CDR3nt: TGTGCTAGTGGTTTCCCAGGGGATGAGCAGTTCTTC
j_gene: TRBJ2-1
v_gene: TRBV12-5
d_gene: -
abundance: -
len: 12

CDR3aa: CASSRWGNEQFF
CDR3nt: TGTGCCAGCAGTCGGTGGGGCAATGAGCAGTTCTTC
j_gene: TRBJ2-1
v_gene: TRBV2
d_gene: -
abundance: -
len: 12

CDR3aa: CASSFRTGMNTGELFF
CDR3nt: TGTGCCAGCAGCTTTCGGACAGGGATGAACACCGGGGAGCTGTTTTTT
j_gene: TRBJ2-2
v_gene: TRBV7-8
d_gene: TRBD1
abundance: few
len: 16

CDR3aa: CASSFPALREKLFF
CDR3nt: TGTGCCAGCAGTTTTCCCGCACTACGTGAAAAACTGTTTTTT
j_gene: TRBJ1-4
v_gene: TRBV28
d_gene: -
abundance: few
len: 14

CDR3aa: CASSLDRSPHEQYF
CDR3nt: TGTGCCAGCAGCTTGGACAGGTCCCCCCACGAGCAGTACTTC
j_gene: TRBJ2-7
v_gene: TRBV7-9
d_gene: TRBD1
abundance: few
len: 14

CDR3aa: CASSLGGDVNEQFF
CDR3nt: TGTGCCAGCAGTCTAGGAGGGGATGTGAATGAGCAGTTCTTC
j_gene: TRBJ2-1
v_gene: TRBV12-3/TRBV12-4
d_gene: -
abundance: many
len: 14

CDR3aa: CASSRELALANNEQFF
CDR3nt: TGTGCCAGCAGTCGTGAACTAGCGCTGGCCAACAATGAGCAGTTCTTC
j_gene: TRBJ2-1
v_gene: TRBV2
d_gene: TRBD2
abundance: -
len: 16

CDR3aa: CASSLPGQGAFKQFF
CDR3nt: TGCGCCAGCAGCCTCCCGGGACAGGGGGCTTTTAAGCAGTTCTTC
j_gene: TRBJ2-1
v_gene: TRBV4-1
d_gene: TRBD1
abundance: -
len: 15

CDR3aa: CSARDVRDTEAFF
CDR3nt: TGCAGTGCTAGAGATGTGCGGGACACTGAAGCTTTCTTT
j_gene: TRBJ1-1
v_gene: TRBV20-1
d_gene: -
abundance: -
len: 13

CDR3aa: CATSRDVNPTNSEQYF
CDR3nt: TGTGCCACCAGCAGAGATGTCAACCCGACTAATTCCGAGCAGTACTTC
j_gene: TRBJ2-7
v_gene: TRBV15
d_gene: -
abundance: few
len: 16

CDR3aa: CASSLWSSGARSYNEQFF
CDR3nt: TGTGCCAGCAGCTTGTGGTCTAGCGGGGCCCGCTCCTACAATGAGCAGTTCTTC
j_gene: TRBJ2-1
v_gene: TRBV11-2
d_gene: TRBD2
abundance: -
len: 18

CDR3aa: CSVRRGQGFFENIQYF
CDR3nt: TGCAGCGTCCGACGCGGACAGGGATTTTTCGAAAACATTCAGTACTTC
j_gene: TRBJ2-4
v_gene: TRBV29-1
d_gene: TRBD1
abundance: -
len: 16

CDR3aa: CASSPAQGGQGRNEQFF
CDR3nt: TGTGCCAGCTCACCAGCCCAGGGGGGACAGGGGAGAAATGAGCAGTTCTTC
j_gene: TRBJ2-1
v_gene: TRBV18
d_gene: TRBD1
abundance: -
len: 17

CDR3aa: CASSHTGTGINEQYF
CDR3nt: TGTGCCAGCAGCCACACCGGGACAGGGATCAACGAGCAGTACTTC
j_gene: TRBJ2-7
v_gene: TRBV7-9
d_gene: TRBD1
abundance: -
len: 15

CDR3aa: CASSYKRLSTDTQYF
CDR3nt: TGTGCCAGCAGTTACAAGAGACTTAGCACAGATACGCAGTATTTT
j_gene: TRBJ2-3
v_gene: TRBV6-5
d_gene: -
abundance: -
len: 15

CDR3aa: CASSYTGDNEKLFF
CDR3nt: TGTGCCAGCAGCTATACAGGGGATAATGAAAAACTGTTTTTT
j_gene: TRBJ1-4
v_gene: TRBV7-9
d_gene: TRBD1
abundance: few
len: 14

CDR3aa: CSARSRVEELFF
CDR3nt: TGCAGTGCTAGGTCGCGGGTCGAGGAGCTGTTTTTT
j_gene: TRBJ2-2
v_gene: TRBV20-1
d_gene: -
abundance: -
len: 12

CDR3aa: CASSPHPWADYEQYF
CDR3nt: TGTGCCAGCTCCCCGCACCCGTGGGCAGACTACGAGCAGTACTTC
j_gene: TRBJ2-7
v_gene: TRBV18
d_gene: -
abundance: -
len: 15

CDR3aa: CASSWTGDSPLHF
CDR3nt: TGTGCCAGCAGCTGGACAGGTGATTCACCCCTCCACTTT
j_gene: TRBJ1-6
v_gene: TRBV7-3
d_gene: TRBD1
abundance: -
len: 13

CDR3aa: CSARGAGREKLFF
CDR3nt: TGCAGTGCTAGAGGGGCGGGGAGGGAAAAACTGTTTTTT
j_gene: TRBJ1-4
v_gene: TRBV20-1
d_gene: -
abundance: -
len: 13

CDR3aa: CASSRDRGDEQFF
CDR3nt: TGTGCCAGCAGCCGGGACAGGGGCGATGAGCAGTTCTTC
j_gene: TRBJ2-1
v_gene: TRBV7-9
d_gene: TRBD1
abundance: -
len: 13

CDR3aa: CASSSLGSYNSPLHF
CDR3nt: TGTGCCAGCAGCAGTCTAGGCTCCTATAATTCACCCCTCCACTTT
j_gene: TRBJ1-6
v_gene: TRBV28
d_gene: -
abundance: -
len: 15

CDR3aa: CASSQDGLGRRF
CDR3nt: TGCGCCAGCAGCCAAGATGGCCTAGGACGTAGATTC
j_gene: TRBJ2-7
v_gene: TRBV4-1
d_gene: -
abundance: -
len: 12

CDR3aa: CAISDEVAGDYEQYF
CDR3nt: TGTGCCATCAGTGATGAGGTAGCGGGGGACTACGAGCAGTACTTC
j_gene: TRBJ2-7
v_gene: TRBV10-3
d_gene: TRBD2
abundance: few
len: 15

CDR3aa: CASSLSGIRNTIYF
CDR3nt: TGTGCCAGCAGCTTATCCGGAATCCGAAACACCATATATTTT
j_gene: TRBJ1-3
v_gene: TRBV7-9
d_gene: -
abundance: -
len: 14

CDR3aa: CASRTGFDTGELFF
CDR3nt: TGTGCCAGTAGAACGGGTTTTGACACCGGGGAGCTGTTTTTT
j_gene: TRBJ2-2
v_gene: TRBV19
d_gene: -
abundance: few
len: 14

CDR3aa: CATNRNAETQYF
CDR3nt: TGTGCCACCAATAGGAACGCGGAGACCCAGTACTTC
j_gene: TRBJ2-5
v_gene: TRBV12-3/TRBV12-4
d_gene: -
abundance: -
len: 12

CDR3aa: CASTVGEMNTEAFF
CDR3nt: TGTGCCAGCACCGTAGGTGAAATGAACACTGAAGCTTTCTTT
j_gene: TRBJ1-1
v_gene: TRBV12-3/TRBV12-4
d_gene: -
abundance: few
len: 14

CDR3aa: CASSSDIQETQYF
CDR3nt: TGTGCCAGCAGTTCTGACATCCAAGAGACCCAGTACTTC
j_gene: TRBJ2-5
v_gene: TRBV6-2/TRBV6-3
d_gene: -
abundance: -
len: 13

CDR3aa: CASSLSRVAGGLTGELFF
CDR3nt: TGTGCCAGCAGTTTATCGAGGGTAGCGGGAGGTCTCACCGGGGAGCTGTTTTTT
j_gene: TRBJ2-2
v_gene: TRBV27
d_gene: TRBD2
abundance: -
len: 18

CDR3aa: CASSRGFTEAFF
CDR3nt: TGTGCCAGCAGTAGGGGGTTCACTGAAGCTTTCTTT
j_gene: TRBJ1-1
v_gene: TRBV6-5
d_gene: -
abundance: few
len: 12

CDR3aa: CASSRDPNYGYTF
CDR3nt: TGCGCCAGCAGTCGGGACCCTAACTATGGCTACACCTTC
j_gene: TRBJ1-2
v_gene: TRBV5-1
d_gene: -
abundance: many
len: 13

CDR3aa: CATSRPRQGMNTEAFF
CDR3nt: TGTGCCACCAGCAGACCCCGACAGGGGATGAACACTGAAGCTTTCTTT
j_gene: TRBJ1-1
v_gene: TRBV15
d_gene: TRBD1
abundance: few
len: 16

CDR3aa: CAISGFIEGGYTF
CDR3nt: TGTGCCATCAGTGGGTTTATCGAAGGTGGCTACACCTTC
j_gene: TRBJ1-2
v_gene: TRBV10-3
d_gene: -
abundance: few
len: 13

CDR3aa: CASSLGWKETQYF
CDR3nt: TGTGCCAGCAGTTTGGGGTGGAAAGAGACCCAGTACTTC
j_gene: TRBJ2-5
v_gene: TRBV12-3/TRBV12-4
d_gene: -
abundance: few
len: 13

CDR3aa: CASSDFGRKSTDTQYF
CDR3nt: TGTGCCAGCAGTGACTTCGGCAGAAAAAGCACAGATACGCAGTATTTT
j_gene: TRBJ2-3
v_gene: TRBV2
d_gene: -
abundance: -
len: 16